Below, 11 T cell receptor beta chains from the same sample are listed, as sequenced in a study of blood T cells in healthy people across ages. Alongside a J-beta primer mix, a sample-barcoded 5' primer served in a second PCR lasting roughly 6 to 11 cycles. A single record per CDR3 protein comes from TCRdb applying MiXCR to the 5' RACE reads. The sample consists of 1.5 million to 2 million distinct CDR3 sequences, 49% of them appearing once. The sequenced material came from blood. All receptors derive from a woman aged 40 to 50 in good health.

The genes are TRBV4-2 and TRBJ2-1; D remains unclear. V was pared by 1 base and J by 5 bases, with 6 bases between. This CDR3 contains 13 residues. Germline V gene data show CDR1 as LGHNA and CDR2 as YNFKEQ. CDR3 sequence (DNA): TGTGCCAGCAGCCAAGGTTTTCACAATGAGCAGTTCTTC. It encodes CASSQGFHNEQFF.

The rearrangement uses TRBV20-1 and TRBJ2-6; unclear D gene. V was shortened by 8 bases and J by 0 bases, with 11 bases between the two germline ends. The germline CDR1 and CDR2 sequences are DFQATT and SNEGSKA (reference sequence). The CDR3 is 14 amino acids. The CDR3: CSIYRYSGANVLTF. In DNA, the CDR3 is TGCAGTATCTACAGATACTCTGGGGCCAACGTCCTGACTTTC.

This rearrangement joins TRBV20-1 to TRBJ2-5, with 7 nucleotides matching TRBD1. After removal of 6 bases from V and 5 bases from J, the junction contained 9 bases not matched to a gene. CDR3 length equals 13 residues. Germline CDR1 and CDR2: DFQATT and SNEGSKA (reference sequence). The CDR3 bases are TGCAGTGCAACCGGGACAGCCCGGGAGACCCAGTACTTC. It specifies CSATGTARETQYF.

This clonotype was detected a few times. V gene TRBV4-3 combines with J gene TRBJ1-5; D is perhaps TRBD1 (5 bases). V was pared by 0 bases and J by 5 bases, with 14 bases between. CDR1 is LGHNA and CDR2 is YSLEER in the germline V gene. CDR3 length: 16 residues. The chain's CDR3 is CASSQESRAGHQPQHF. The CDR3 DNA follows: TGCGCCAGCAGCCAAGAATCTAGGGCAGGGCATCAGCCCCAGCATTTT.

The sample holds a few counts of this clonotype. The chain employs TRBV6-1 and TRBJ2-3; 7 bases map to TRBD1. V trimming: 4 bases; J trimming: 0 bases; junction bases outside the gene matches: 4. This CDR3 contains 15 residues. CDR1 and CDR2 from the germline V gene are MNHNS and SASEGT. CDR3 in amino acids: CASSGNRGSTDTQYF. In DNA form, the CDR3 reads TGTGCCAGCAGTGGCAACAGGGGTAGCACAGATACGCAGTATTTT.

The rearrangement joins TRBV29-1 to TRBJ2-3, with 9 bases lining up with TRBD2. The ends lost 1 base at V and 2 bases at J; junction bases unmatched: 7. Germline CDR1 reads SQVTM; CDR2 reads ANQGSEA. CDR3 size: 16 residues. CDR3 residues: CSVEGAAGGTTDTQYF. The DNA of the CDR3 is TGCAGCGTTGAAGGAGCGGCGGGGGGGACCACAGATACGCAGTATTTT.

This clonotype appeared a few times. V usage is TRBV12-3 or TRBV12-4 and J usage is TRBJ2-5; 12 bases map to TRBD2. J lost 1 base, V lost 4 bases, and 4 bases had no gene match. CDR3 length equals 16 residues. The CDR3 here is CASSSWTSGVQETQYF. CDR3 nucleotides: TGTGCCAGCAGTTCCTGGACTAGCGGGGTCCAAGAGACCCAGTACTTC.

This clonotype was seen only once. The chain employs TRBV20-1 and TRBJ2-4, with D perhaps assigned TRBD1 or TRBD2 (5 bases each). CDR3 size: 16 residues. V dropped 0 bases and J dropped 6 bases, with 18 bases sitting between them. CDR1 is DFQATT, CDR2 SNEGSKA, per germline (reference sequence). The CDR3 bases are TGCAGTGCTAGAGATGGGGCAGGCGGGCGTTCAAACATTCAGTACTTC. It encodes CSARDGAGGRSNIQYF.

The chain couples TRBV20-1 to TRBJ2-5; 9 bases agree with TRBD1. The DNA end favors TRBJ2-7, so the J call may be wrong. Germline CDR1 and CDR2: DFQATT and SNEGSKA (reference sequence). The CDR3 sequence is 14 residues long. DNA of the CDR3: TGCAGTGCTAGGAGAACAGGGGGCCCCCCCGAGCAGTACTTC. Protein sequence: CSARRTGGPPEQYF.

Only a few counts were recorded for this clonotype. The rearrangement links TRBV7-2 to TRBJ2-4; TRBD2 matches at 8 bases. There are 13 residues in the CDR3. V gave up 3 bases and J gave up 6 bases; unmatched junction bases: 1. CDR1 and CDR2 (germline): SGHTA, FQGNSA. The CDR3 DNA reads TGTGCCAGCAGCTTTGCGGGGGGAAACATTCAGTACTTC. This translates into CASSFAGGNIQYF.

The V call is TRBV4-3, the J call TRBJ2-7; the match to TRBD1 covers 10 bases. With 4 bases clipped from V and 10 bases from J, the junction kept 13 bases outside the gene matches. CDR1 and CDR2 from the germline V gene are LGHNA and YSLEER. This CDR3 has 15 residues. As DNA, the CDR3 is TGCGCCAGCAGCCCAGCCGGGACAGGGGATCTTATTCAGTACTTC. Translated: CASSPAGTGDLIQYF.